A selection of T cell receptor beta chains follows, all from one sample in a study of T cells in Graves' hyperthyroidism and ophthalmopathy. One entry per CDR3 protein results from TCRdb running MiXCR on the multiplex PCR reads. The data contain around 420,000 distinct CDR3 sequences, around 13% of them seen just once; the ten biggest clones take up around 5.3%. The sample was blood. All receptors come from a woman under 30 with Graves' hyperthyroidism. The CDR3 runs from the conserved cysteine through the conserved F or W. D genes are given only for firm matches. Rows give clone size only sometimes, using once, few, many, or a class for an expanded clone.

length | J | D | size | V | DNA | CDR3
16 | TRBJ2-1 | TRBD2 | many | TRBV6-5 | TGTGCCAGCAGTTACTCTCGGACTAGCGGGACCCATGAGCAGTTCTTC | CASSYSRTSGTHEQFF
14 | TRBJ1-2 | - | few | TRBV29-1 | TGCAGCGTTGAAGATCCTGGGACGAACTATGGCTACACCTTC | CSVEDPGTNYGYTF
17 | TRBJ2-1 | TRBD2 | many | TRBV6-2/TRBV6-3 | TGTGCCAGCAGTGGGGAGGTACTAGCGGGAGGAGGTAATGAGCAGTTCTTC | CASSGEVLAGGGNEQFF
18 | TRBJ1-5 | - | - | TRBV24-1 | TGTGCCACCAGTGGCCAAAAGGGCAAAGGGTGGTCCAATCAGCCCCAGCATTTT | CATSGQKGKGWSNQPQHF
16 | TRBJ2-1 | - | - | TRBV6-1 | TGTGCCAGCAGTCGAATTAGGGCCAACGACTACAATGAGCAGTTCTTC | CASSRIRANDYNEQFF
16 | TRBJ1-1 | - | - | TRBV18 | TGTGCCAGCTCACCCCCCGCGGGGAGGTCGGGCACTGAAGCTTCCTTT | CASSPPAGRSGTEASF
13 | TRBJ2-1 | - | many | TRBV18 | TGTGCCAGCTCACCACCGTATCCGGGTGAGCAGTTCTTC | CASSPPYPGEQFF
13 | TRBJ1-2 | - | many | TRBV12-3/TRBV12-4 | TGTGCCAGCAGTTTAGGGGCGTATCGGGGCTACACCTTC | CASSLGAYRGYTF
14 | TRBJ1-2 | - | many | TRBV18 | TGTGCCAGCTCACCGAGGGGGACGGACTATGGCTACACCTTC | CASSPRGTDYGYTF
18 | TRBJ2-3 | TRBD2 | many | TRBV28 | TGTGCCAGCAGTTTATTCAGACTAGCGGATTCCCCAACAGATACGCAGTATTTT | CASSLFRLADSPTDTQYF
14 | TRBJ2-1 | TRBD2 | many | TRBV7-3 | TGTGCCAGCAGCCGTCCCGGGACTAGCGGCAAGCAGTTCTTC | CASSRPGTSGKQFF
14 | TRBJ1-1 | - | many | TRBV6-2/TRBV6-3 | TGTGCCAGCAGTCCAACACGAGGGTTCACTGAAGCTTTCTTT | CASSPTRGFTEAFF
15 | TRBJ2-1 | - | many | TRBV5-1 | TGCGCCAGCAGCCCGGTTCCAGCCTCGGGAAATGAGCAGTTCTTC | CASSPVPASGNEQFF
15 | TRBJ1-1 | - | many | TRBV9 | TGTGCCAGCAGCGTAGGGCACGGCCTGAACACTGAAGCTTTCTTT | CASSVGHGLNTEAFF
15 | TRBJ2-5 | TRBD1 | many | TRBV2 | TGTGCCAGCAGTGAAACACAGGGGGCCCCTCAAACTCCGGACTTC | CASSETQGAPQTPDF
14 | TRBJ2-1 | - | few | TRBV4-2 | TGTGCCAGCTCTGGCGAGGGCCAGACCAATGAGCAGTTCTTC | CASSGEGQTNEQFF
14 | TRBJ1-5 | TRBD1 | - | TRBV15 | TGTGCCACCAGAGGGGGACAGTCGAATCAGCCCCAGCATTTT | CATRGGQSNQPQHF
17 | TRBJ2-3 | - | many | TRBV9 | TGTGCCAGCAGCTCCAAGGTCGGTTTCTCAAACGATTATACGCAGTATTTT | CASSSKVGFSNDYTQYF
14 | TRBJ1-2 | TRBD1 | once | TRBV27 | TGTGCCAGTGTCAAAACAGGGGGCGCGGATGGCTACACCTTC | CASVKTGGADGYTF
13 | TRBJ1-1 | - | few | TRBV20-1 | TGCAGTGCTAGTGTGGCCATTGGGACTGAAGCTTTCTTT | CSASVAIGTEAFF
14 | TRBJ1-2 | TRBD1 | many | TRBV11-2 | TGTGCCAGCAGCCCCCGGACAGGGGTCTATGGCTACACCTTC | CASSPRTGVYGYTF
14 | TRBJ2-3 | TRBD2 | many | TRBV12-3/TRBV12-4 | TGTGCCAAACCCGGGGGGAGTTGGGCAGATACGCAGTATTTT | CAKPGGSWADTQYF
16 | TRBJ2-7 | - | many | TRBV3-1 | TGTGCCAGCAGCCAAGATTGGACTGTACCTCCCTACGAGCAGTACTTC | CASSQDWTVPPYEQYF
13 | TRBJ2-7 | - | - | TRBV30 | TGTGCCTGGAGTCCGACAGTTACCTACGAGCAGTACTTC | CAWSPTVTYEQYF
14 | TRBJ1-2 | TRBD1 | many | TRBV11-2 | TGTGCCAGCAGCTCCGGACAGGGGCAATATGGCTACACCTTC | CASSSGQGQYGYTF
16 | TRBJ1-5 | TRBD1 | - | TRBV19 | TGTGCCAGTACCAAACAGGGGTTGGTAAGCAATCAGCCCCAGCATTTT | CASTKQGLVSNQPQHF
13 | TRBJ2-5 | TRBD1 | many | TRBV29-1 | TGCAGCGTTCGACAGGGGGCGAGTGAGACCCAGTACTTC | CSVRQGASETQYF
15 | TRBJ1-4 | - | few | TRBV5-1 | TGCGCCAGCAGCTTGTCGGTGGGGGCAGGAGAAAAACTGTTTTTT | CASSLSVGAGEKLFF
14 | TRBJ2-2 | - | - | TRBV11-2 | TGTGCCAGCAGCTTAGTAGCGTTTACCGGGGAGCTGTTTTTT | CASSLVAFTGELFF
13 | TRBJ2-7 | - | many | TRBV2 | TGTGCCAGCAGTGACGGGGACTCTTACGAGCAGTACTTC | CASSDGDSYEQYF
17 | TRBJ2-2 | - | many | TRBV28 | TGTGCCAGCAGTTTGGGGAGGCGCCTAACGAACACCGGGGAGCTGTTTTTT | CASSLGRRLTNTGELFF
12 | TRBJ1-2 | - | few | TRBV7-9 | TGTGCCAGCAGCTTAGGTGCCTATGGCTACACCTTC | CASSLGAYGYTF
16 | TRBJ1-2 | TRBD1 | - | TRBV18 | TGTGCCAGCTCAAGACAGGGGGCCCCGACTAACTATGGCTACACCTTC | CASSRQGAPTNYGYTF
15 | TRBJ1-2 | - | - | TRBV5-1 | TGCGCCAGCAGCTTGGAGGGAGGTTTTAACTATGGCTACACCTTC | CASSLEGGFNYGYTF
14 | TRBJ1-1 | - | few | TRBV6-1 | TGTGCCAGCAGGGCCGGGACAATGAACACTGAAGCTTTCTTT | CASRAGTMNTEAFF
15 | TRBJ2-7 | - | many | TRBV27 | TGTGCCAGCAGTTCGTCCCTGGCAGGGTACCACGAGCAGTACTTC | CASSSSLAGYHEQYF
16 | TRBJ2-1 | TRBD2 | many | TRBV18 | TGTGCCAGCTCACCCCCAGGACTAGCGGGAATCGATGAGCAGTTCTTC | CASSPPGLAGIDEQFF
16 | TRBJ1-6 | - | many | TRBV9 | TGTGCCAGCAGCAACGCTCAGACAGCAAATAATTCACCCCTCCACTTT | CASSNAQTANNSPLHF
17 | TRBJ2-3 | - | few | TRBV6-2/TRBV6-3 | TGTGCCAGCAGTTACGGGCCTGACGGTGGGGGAACAGATACGCAGTATTTT | CASSYGPDGGGTDTQYF
17 | TRBJ2-1 | - | many | TRBV3-1 | TGTGCCAGCAGCCAAGACGGAGGGGTCGGGTCCTACAATGAGCAGTTCTTC | CASSQDGGVGSYNEQFF
15 | TRBJ2-7 | TRBD1 | many | TRBV20-1 | TGCAGTGCTAGAGGTGGGGACAGGGCCCTCTACGAGCAGTACTTC | CSARGGDRALYEQYF
13 | TRBJ1-3 | TRBD1 | - | TRBV30 | TGTGCCTGGACCCGGGACAGGGGAAACACCATATATTTT | CAWTRDRGNTIYF
15 | TRBJ1-1 | - | few | TRBV19 | TGTGCCAGTAGTATAAATACCGGGACACACACTGAAGCTTTCTTT | CASSINTGTHTEAFF
12 | TRBJ2-1 | - | many | TRBV20-1 | TGCAGTGCTAGCGGGGTCCCAAATGAGCAGTTCTTC | CSASGVPNEQFF
14 | TRBJ1-2 | TRBD1 | many | TRBV20-1 | TGCAGTGCTAGAACCGGGACAGGGGATGGGGGCTACACCTTC | CSARTGTGDGGYTF
12 | TRBJ2-7 | - | few | TRBV24-1 | TGTGCCACCAGTGATTCCAACTACGAGCAGTACTTC | CATSDSNYEQYF
13 | TRBJ2-1 | TRBD2 | many | TRBV27 | TGTGCCAGCAGTTTCCCAGCGGGAGAAAAGCAGTTCTTC | CASSFPAGEKQFF
15 | TRBJ1-2 | - | - | TRBV19 | TGTGCCAGTAGCCCCTACCCGGACAGCTACTATGGCTACACCTTC | CASSPYPDSYYGYTF
17 | TRBJ1-1 | TRBD1 | - | TRBV4-2 | TGTGCCAGCAGCCAAGGGGTACAGGGGGCATGGAACACTGAAGCTTTCTTT | CASSQGVQGAWNTEAFF
16 | TRBJ2-5 | - | many | TRBV27 | TGTGCCAGCAGTCCCCAAGGGCTGAGGGTCCAAGAGACCCAGTACTTC | CASSPQGLRVQETQYF
11 | TRBJ1-1 | - | many | TRBV20-1 | TGCAGTCGTACAGGGAACACTGAAGCTTTCTTT | CSRTGNTEAFF
18 | TRBJ1-5 | TRBD1 | many | TRBV20-1 | TGCAGTGCTAGCCGGGGGACAGGGGTCCAGATTAGCAATCAGCCCCAGCATTTT | CSASRGTGVQISNQPQHF
16 | TRBJ2-1 | TRBD2 | many | TRBV27 | TGTGCCAGCAGTTTATGGGCGGGAGACTCCTACAATGAGCAGTTCTTC | CASSLWAGDSYNEQFF
14 | TRBJ2-1 | - | many | TRBV11-1 | TGTGCCAGCAGCTTGCAGGGCTCCTACAATGAGCAGTTCTTC | CASSLQGSYNEQFF
15 | TRBJ1-2 | - | few | TRBV30 | TGTGCCTGGAGATCGATTGGTACGGGTAAACTTGGCTACACCTTC | CAWRSIGTGKLGYTF
14 | TRBJ2-3 | - | few | TRBV6-1 | TGTGCCACAACACCAGGAGGCCCCCAAGATACGCAGTATTTT | CATTPGGPQDTQYF
16 | TRBJ2-2 | TRBD2 | many | TRBV28 | TGTGCCAGCAGTTTTCGTCGCGGGAGAAACACCGGGGAGCTGTTTTTT | CASSFRRGRNTGELFF